The 6 T cell receptor beta chains in this list originate from one sample, sequenced in a study of Ad26.COV2.S vaccination and SARS-CoV-2 variants. TCRdb keeps only in-frame clones here, not all; method: immunoSEQ multiplex PCR. The table has roughly 390,000 clones, approximately 91% seen once. Specified treatment: over 15 received Ad26.COV2.S at low or high dose, single or two shots; about five received placebo; per-sample allocation not given. The samples were gathered on day 63 after the first injection of vaccine or placebo. The sequencing here drew on peripheral blood, taken in a trial of Ad26.COV2.S vaccine versus placebo. The receptor set was obtained from a person aged 18-65 years who received the Ad26.COV2.S COVID-19 vaccine or a placebo.

V is TRBV5-1 and J is TRBJ2-7; 13 bases agree with TRBD2. CDR1 is SGHRS and CDR2 is YFSETQ in the germline V gene. This CDR3 spans 15 amino acids. With V trimmed by 4 bases and J by 2 bases, 3 bases remained unmatched. CDR3 DNA: TGCGCCAGCAGCCGGGGACTAGCGGGGCCCTACGAGCAGTACTTC. Translating gives CASSRGLAGPYEQYF.

The J gene is TRBJ2-3, the V gene TRBV2; 13 positions agree with TRBD2. V trimming: 4 bases; J trimming: 5 bases; junction bases outside the gene matches: 12. In germline, CDR1 is SNHLY, CDR2 FYNNEI. CDR3 size: 18 residues. The CDR3 coding sequence is TGTGCCAGCAGTGTCACTAGCGGGGGGGTGAATTTTGAAGATACGCAGTATTTT. Residues: CASSVTSGGVNFEDTQYF. The full variable domain, in which reference TRBV2 and TRBJ2-3 provide the parts outside the CDR3, is EPEVTQTPSHQVTQMGQEVILRCVPISNHLYFYWYRQILGQKVEFLVSFYNNEISEKSEIFDDQFSVERPDGSNFTLKIRSTKLEDSAMYFCASSVTSGGVNFEDTQYFGPGTRLTVL.

The chain links TRBV30 to TRBJ1-5, with D unresolved. The CDR3 is 13 residues long. Per the germline V gene, CDR1 is GTSNPN and CDR2 is SVGIG (reference sequence). Trimming took 6 bases from V and 6 from J, leaving 15 bases between them. Written as DNA, the CDR3 is TGTGCCTGCAATACGGGTGGTTCTCAGCCCCAGCATTTT. This translates into CACNTGGSQPQHF.

The V gene is TRBV3-1 (or the pseudogene TRBV3-2), the J gene TRBJ2-7; D is unclear. There are 14 residues in the CDR3. From germline, CDR1 is LGHDT and CDR2 YNNKEL (reference sequence). Trimming left V 1 base short and J 6 bases short, with 13 bases between. The CDR3, as DNA: TGTGCCAGCAGCCAAGGTCGAAATACGGGCGAGCAGTACTTC. Translating it yields CASSQGRNTGEQYF.

This clone was detected a few times. The chain has TRBV7-8 and TRBJ1-3, with D possibly matching TRBD1 (6 bases). The germline CDR1 and CDR2 sequences are SGHVS and FQNEAQ. The length of the CDR3 is 18 residues. The V and J ends lost 5 bases and 0 bases respectively, with 20 bases between them. CDR3 loop: CASSARTAILSSGNTIYF. The CDR3 bases are TGTGCCAGCAGCGCCCGGACAGCCATCTTGAGCTCTGGAAACACCATATATTTT.

This chain links TRBV6-5 with TRBJ1-1; D is perhaps TRBD1 (6 bases). The CDR3 contains 12 residues. V shed 0 bases and J shed 10 bases, with 9 bases lying between them. The germline CDR1 and CDR2 sequences are MNHEY and SVGAGI. CDR3 sequence: CASSYSSGVAFF. The CDR3, as DNA: TGTGCCAGCAGTTACTCCTCAGGGGTAGCTTTCTTT.